What follows describes a single T cell receptor (beta chain). This record belongs to a study of control samples from healthy donors and cancer patients. From germline, CDR1 is SGHDN and CDR2 FVKESK. The ends lost 4 bases at V and 5 bases at J; junction bases unmatched: 5. The CDR3 is 14 residues long. Clones were read by immunoSEQ multiplex PCR, and TCRdb kept only the in-frame ones, dropping some. The data show some 56,000 clones, roughly 95% seen once. The TCR was taken from a man aged 25 to 40 in good health. The sample was blood. V gene TRBV14 combines with J gene TRBJ2-5; 9 nucleotides align to TRBD2. The CDR3 sequence is CASSPLAGEETQYF. The CDR3 DNA sequence: TGTGCCAGCAGCCCATTAGCGGGAGAGGAGACCCAGTACTTC.